This TCR beta chain was identified in a study of blood T cell repertoires in COVID-19. Study details: Acute-phase and convalescent COVID-19 samples originated in the United States, Italy and Spain. The analysed material was cDNA or gDNA that came from T cells, B-cell-depleted T cells, or PBMCs.

The CDR3 sequence is 17 residues long. Trimming took 10 bases from V and 3 from J; bases not matched to a gene: 12. Per the germline V gene, CDR1 is MDHEN and CDR2 is SYDVKM. In the original analysis: The authors estimated nucleated cell counts from reference gene primer amplification. Sequencing was performed with immunoSEQ multiplex PCR; in TCRdb, only in-frame clones are kept and a portion is missing. D and trimming were read from the DNA, whereas the V and J calls and clone size are those reported in that table. This table holds 60,000 to 70,000 clones, about three quarters found once. Material: peripheral blood. The rearrangement uses TRBV28 and TRBJ2-1; 13 nucleotides agree with TRBD2. The sequence derives from a man aged 80 or over with acute or convalescent COVID-19. CDR3 sequence: CATQPGLAGPYYNEQFF. For the CDR3, the DNA is TGTGCCACTCAACCGGGACTAGCGGGACCTTACTACAATGAGCAGTTCTTC. Full variable domain (outside the CDR3, taken from reference TRBV28 and TRBJ2-1): DVKVTQSSRYLVKRTGEKVFLECVQDMDHENMFWYRQDPGLGLRLIYFSYDVKMKEKGDIPEGYSVSREKKERFSLILESASTNQTSMYLCATQPGLAGPYYNEQFFGPGTRLTVL.